This T cell receptor (beta chain) is from a study of blood T cell repertoires in COVID-19 (dated by TCRdb to the early 2020s). About the study as a whole: Collaborator samples came from the United States, Italy and Spain and covered acute and convalescent phases of COVID-19. The material from the prospective study consisted of cDNA or gDNA derived from T cells, B-cell-depleted T cells, or PBMCs. Nearly every sample came with metadata listing a de-identified subject ID, COVID-19 status, age in years and sex. Deeply sampled blood TCRbeta repertoires from subjects exposed to, actively infected with, or recovered from COVID-19 were included in the dataset. Where available, HLA class I and class II types were obtained from metadata supplied by the sample provider rather than from assay-based typing. The repertoires were released in a freely available public database meant as a resource for research on the immune response to SARS-CoV-2. Samples came from the ongoing ImmuneRACE study (first 160 participants) plus 1,254 subjects from 6 global collaborators. Overall study results and their limits: The quantity of clinical and demographic metadata differed by source and by participant and was supplied without curation.

Comment on this clone: The antigen it binds to is not known. No base-level quality is on record; no much larger clone is a single base apart.

Trimming leaves V shorter by 5 bases and J shorter by 7 bases, with the junction holding 5 bases beyond the gene matches. The cysteine opens and the phenylalanine closes a CDR3 of 15 amino acids. Only the CDR3 part of the read is kept: 45 bases, read in frame from the first base. The germline V gene encodes CDR1 SGHVS and CDR2 FNYEAQ. TCRbeta CDR3 regions were amplified from genomic DNA using the immunoSEQ Assay, a bias-controlled multiplex PCR. The study's processing was this. The number of nucleated cells in each sample was estimated by amplification of reference gene primers within the assay. To quantify the absolute abundance of each unique TCRbeta CDR3 rearrangement, sequence reads were collapsed and filtered. Productive Simpson clonality was computed per sample as the square root of Simpson's diversity index over productive rearrangements. This is the immuneACCESS table as TCRdb keeps it, with only in-frame sequences that have V and J called. A part of the clones is gone; compared with another copy, unresolved V genes explain less than half, and the rest is unexplained. That table gives V, J and clone size, and the DNA gave D and trimming. The sample records about 350,000 clones, more than 70% of which are singletons. The ten largest make up less than 5% of the sample.

In Seattle, one collaborating source enrolled patients while the infection was active and tracked those patients longitudinally over the course of disease. The collaborating institutions used their own protocols to collect whole blood in K2EDTA tubes. For TCRbeta analysis, collaborator samples were shipped as frozen whole blood, as isolated PBMCs, or as DNA extracted from either sample type. Here the chain combines TRBV7-6 and TRBJ2-1; TRBD2 matches 13 bases in the middle. This clonotype was sampled from a woman aged 60 to 75 with COVID-19, enrolled during active disease. Input material: peripheral blood. The CDR3: CASSKLAGGRNEQFF. The DNA is TGTGCCAGCAGCAAACTAGCGGGGGGGCGGAATGAGCAGTTCTTC. The full variable domain, with segments outside the CDR3 supplied by the reference TRBV7-6 and TRBJ2-1 proteins, appears as GAGVSQSPRYKVTKRGQDVALRCDPISGHVSLYWYRQALGQGPEFLTYFNYEAQQDKSGLPNDRFSAERPEGSISTLTIQRTEQRDSAMYRCASSKLAGGRNEQFFGPGTRLTVL.